A single sample gave rise to the 15 T cell receptor beta chains below, sequenced in a study of shared clonotypes between healthy human individuals. Repertoires were generated with immunoSEQ multiplex PCR, while TCRdb's copy carries only in-frame clones and drops some. There are around 2.1 million clones in the sample; roughly 91% occur only once, and 1.7% lies in the top ten. CD45RO-negative cells were positively selected for CCR7, leaving out terminally differentiated effector memory CD45RA+ cells. Sequencing was carried out using naive CD8+ T cells from PBMCs. The receptors were sampled from a man younger than 30 in good health. Some clones in this sample may be carry-over from other donors' samples.

The table lists this clone with a count of one. The CDR3 sequence is CASSPTGGASGYTF. The CDR3 DNA is TGCGCCAGCAGCCCGACAGGGGGCGCGAGTGGCTACACCTTC. V and J are TRBV4-1 and TRBJ1-2; 10 positions match TRBD1. Trimming took 4 bases from V and 7 from J; bases not matched to a gene: 6. The CDR3 runs 14 residues. Germline lookup yields CDR1 MGHRA and CDR2 YSYEKL.

This clone was seen only a few times. CDR3 residues: CASSLGDTGELFF. The CDR3 DNA follows: TGTGCCAGCAGCTTGGGAGACACCGGGGAGCTGTTTTTT. The chain uses TRBV5-5 and TRBJ2-2; no definite D call. There are 13 residues in the CDR3. From germline, CDR1 is SGHKS and CDR2 YYEKEE (reference sequence). The V end was cut by 0 bases, the J end by 3 bases, with 3 bases between.

The CDR3 sequence is CASSTEYYEQYF. The DNA of the CDR3 is TGTGCCAGTTCCACAGAATACTACGAGCAGTACTTC. The chain couples TRBV7-9 to TRBJ2-7, with D hard to call. The V end lost 9 bases, the J end lost 3 bases, and 12 bases lay between the germline ends. There are 12 residues in the CDR3. CDR1 and CDR2 from the germline V gene are SEHNR and FQNEAQ (reference sequence).

On this clone itself: It is unclear where the CDR3 begins or ends on the DNA, so no DNA is shown, and the CDR3 is as TCRdb lists it. The V gene is TRBV19, the J gene TRBJ2-1. CDR1 is LNHDA and CDR2 is SQIVND in the germline V gene (reference sequence). The CDR3 is made up of 19 amino acids, end residues included. This CDR3 reads CASRNLCASSIGDWCEQFF.

The chain is built from TRBV19 and TRBJ2-2, with 10 bases lining up with TRBD2. J lost 4 bases, V lost 5 bases, and 4 bases had no gene match. The CDR3 runs to 15 residues. Germline V gene lookup returns CDR1 LNHDA and CDR2 SQIVND (reference sequence). CDR3 amino acids: CASSPLAGATGELFF. CDR3 coding DNA: TGTGCCAGTAGTCCGCTAGCGGGAGCCACCGGGGAGCTGTTTTTT.

The CDR3 DNA sequence: TGTGCCAGCAGTTTAGTTAGGGACAGGTCGAACACCGGGGAGCTGTTTTTT. This encodes CASSLVRDRSNTGELFF. The J gene is TRBJ2-2, the V gene TRBV28, with 8 bases identical to TRBD1. Losses at the gene ends were 2 bases for V and 0 bases for J; bases not matched to a gene: 5. This CDR3 comprises 17 residues. The germline V gene has CDR1 MDHEN and CDR2 SYDVKM.

The J gene is TRBJ2-1, the V gene TRBV14, with unresolved D. The CDR3 is 15 amino acids. The germline V and J ends were trimmed by 1 base and 8 bases, with 15 bases remaining between them. The germline CDR1 and CDR2 sequences are SGHDN and FVKESK. The CDR3 nucleotides are TGTGCCAGCAGCCAAGGTCGGCCTTACTTGGATGAGCAGTTCTTC. Amino acid sequence: CASSQGRPYLDEQFF.

This chain connects TRBV5-1 to TRBJ2-3; 9 bases agree with TRBD2. The length of the CDR3 is 15 residues. The ends lost 0 bases at V and 6 bases at J; junction bases unmatched: 5. The germline V gene encodes CDR1 SGHRS and CDR2 YFSETQ. Written as DNA, the CDR3 is TGCGCCAGCAGCTTGGGCGGGAGGGCCAGGGATACGCAGTATTTT. This translates into CASSLGGRARDTQYF.

This clone has a single count. The CDR3 DNA reads TGTGCCAGCAGCTTGGCACCACTGCTGGGGAACACTGAAGCTTTCTTT. This gives the protein CASSLAPLLGNTEAFF. The chain uses TRBV5-6 and TRBJ1-1; no firm D call. Trimming pared 0 bases from V and 1 base from J, leaving 13 bases between. The length of the CDR3 is 16 residues. The germline V gene encodes CDR1 SGHDT and CDR2 YYEEEE. Filled out from reference TRBV5-6 and TRBJ1-1, the complete variable domain reads DAGVTQSPTHLIKTRGQQVTLRCSPKSGHDTVSWYQQALGQGPQFIFQYYEEEERQRGNFPDRFSGHQFPNYSSELNVNALLLGDSALYLCASSLAPLLGNTEAFFGQGTRLTVV.

The chain has TRBV9 and TRBJ1-2, with a possible D match to TRBD1 (6 bases). CDR3 length: 15 residues. The V gene's germline CDR1 is SGDLS and CDR2 YYNGEE. V lost 4 bases and J 2 bases, leaving 15 bases between the germline ends. CDR3: CASSPQGQRNYGYTF. The CDR3 DNA reads TGTGCCAGCAGCCCCCAAGGACAGCGGAACTATGGCTACACCTTC. Full variable domain (outside the CDR3, taken from reference TRBV9 and TRBJ1-2): DSGVTQTPKHLITATGQRVTLRCSPRSGDLSVYWYQQSLDQGLQFLIQYYNGEERAKGNILERFSAQQFPDLHSELNLSSLELGDSALYFCASSPQGQRNYGYTFGSGTRLTVV.

The chain uses TRBV11-1 and TRBJ2-1, with D tentatively TRBD2 (5 bases). CDR3 length equals 16 residues. Trimming pared 7 bases from V and 0 bases from J, leaving 16 bases between. Germline V lookup: CDR1 SGHAT, CDR2 FQDESV (reference sequence). The CDR3 loop is CASNGPVGSSYNEQFF. The CDR3 DNA reads TGTGCCAGCAATGGGCCCGTAGGGAGCTCCTACAATGAGCAGTTCTTC.

The chain has TRBV11-2 and TRBJ2-3; D may be TRBD1 or TRBD2 (5 bases each). The germline gives CDR1 SGHAT, CDR2 FQNNGV. Trimming pared 1 base from V and 4 bases from J, leaving 9 bases between. The CDR3 totals 14 residues. CDR3 sequence reads: CASSLVRGADTQYF. CDR3 nucleotides: TGTGCCAGCAGCTTAGTGAGGGGAGCAGATACGCAGTATTTT.

This chain connects TRBV7-2 to TRBJ2-7; 11 bases are a match to TRBD2. The J segment lost 3 bases and the V segment lost 5 bases, leaving 6 bases of the junction unmatched. Germline assignment: CDR1 SGHTA and CDR2 FQGNSA. This CDR3 is 15 amino acids long. In nucleotides, the CDR3 is TGTGCCAGCAGCGCGACCGGGACTAGCGGCTACGAGCAGTACTTC. It yields the protein CASSATGTSGYEQYF.

This sequence joins TRBV29-1 and TRBJ2-2; TRBD1 agrees at 7 bases. This CDR3 spans 15 amino acids. The trim removed 3 bases at V and 2 bases at J, leaving 6 bases unmatched. Germline V lookup: CDR1 SQVTM, CDR2 ANQGSEA. The CDR3 DNA follows: TGCAGCGTTGAGACGCCAGGGGGAAACACCGGGGAGCTGTTTTTT. This gives the protein CSVETPGGNTGELFF.

This clone was recorded only once. V gene TRBV19 combines with J gene TRBJ2-3; D gene ambiguous. V lost 3 bases and J 6 bases, leaving 4 bases between the germline ends. The CDR3 runs to 11 residues. CDR1 is LNHDA and CDR2 is SQIVND in the germline V gene (reference sequence). Here the CDR3 reads CASSMLDTQYF. The CDR3, as DNA: TGTGCCAGTAGTATGTTGGATACGCAGTATTTT.